The 11 T cell receptor beta chains presented below share a single source sample, sequenced in a study of CD8 T cell repertoires and HIV-1 epitope variants. For these TCRs, the target antigens are not known. The data were produced by immunoSEQ multiplex PCR, yet TCRdb's version contains in-frame clones alone and is incomplete. This table has 6,000 or so clones, 64% appearing once. The sample comprised cultured CD8+ T cells derived from PBMCs. The receptor source for this set is a male donor with HIV.

CDR3 in amino acids: CASITESNEQFF. CDR3 DNA: TGTGCCAGCATTACAGAAAGCAATGAGCAGTTCTTC. The chain links TRBV6-5 to TRBJ2-1; D unclear. Trimming left V 7 bases short and J 6 bases short, with 10 bases between. Germline CDR1 and CDR2: MNHEY and SVGAGI. The CDR3 is 12 amino acids.

The chain is built from TRBV5-4 and TRBJ2-1; 8 nucleotides line up with TRBD2. Germline-derived CDR1 and CDR2 are SGHNT and YYREEE (reference sequence). V shed 2 bases and J 6 bases; nucleotides not matched to a gene: 1. This CDR3 contains 13 residues. Here the CDR3 DNA reads TGTGCCAGCAGCTTCGGGGGGGGCAATGAGCAGTTCTTC. Its translation: CASSFGGGNEQFF.

This chain links TRBV2 with TRBJ1-2; a possible D gene is TRBD1 (6 bases). Germline lookup yields CDR1 SNHLY and CDR2 FYNNEI. With 7 bases removed from V and 2 bases from J, the gap between germline ends came to 20 bases. This CDR3 contains 16 residues. The CDR3 DNA follows: TGTGCCAGCAACGGGGACCTTGGCAGGGGCAACTATGGCTACACCTTC. Translating gives CASNGDLGRGNYGYTF.

This clone was found once. The genes are TRBV7-9 and TRBJ2-7, with D unresolved. Trimming pared 4 bases from V and 5 bases from J, leaving 15 bases between. CDR1 is SEHNR and CDR2 is FQNEAQ in the germline V gene (reference sequence). The CDR3 is made up of 14 amino acids. In DNA, the CDR3 is TGTGCCAGCAGCTCAGTCCGAAGACCGGACGAGCAGTACTTC. Amino acids: CASSSVRRPDEQYF.

V usage is TRBV5-4 and J usage is TRBJ1-2, with 8 positions matching TRBD1. Looked up from germline, CDR1 is SGHNT and CDR2 is YYREEE (reference sequence). The CDR3 sequence is 15 residues long. J was trimmed by 7 bases and V by 0 bases; bases with no gene match: 8. DNA of the CDR3: TGTGCCAGCAGCTTGGGCTCAGGGGGCATCGGTGGCTACACCTTC. This gives the protein CASSLGSGGIGGYTF.

V is TRBV6-5 and J is TRBJ2-7; 9 nucleotides agree with TRBD1. This CDR3 contains 14 residues. Germline lookup yields CDR1 MNHEY and CDR2 SVGAGI. The J segment lost 0 bases and the V segment lost 6 bases, leaving 3 bases of the junction unmatched. The CDR3 bases are TGTGCCAGCAGACAGGGGGCTTCCTCCTACGAGCAGTACTTC. As protein: CASRQGASSYEQYF.

The rearrangement joins TRBV19 to TRBJ2-7; 12 bases are shared with TRBD2. The CDR3 loop spans 15 amino acids. With 4 bases clipped from V and 3 bases from J, the junction kept 4 bases outside the gene matches. Per the germline V gene, CDR1 is LNHDA and CDR2 is SQIVND (reference sequence). In DNA form, the CDR3 reads TGTGCCAGTAGTACACTAGCGGGAGGAAACTACGAGCAGTACTTC. Its translation: CASSTLAGGNYEQYF. Full variable domain (rest looked up from reference TRBV19 and TRBJ2-7): DGGITQSPKYLFRKEGQNVTLSCEQNLNHDAMYWYRQDPGQGLRLIYYSQIVNDFQKGDIAEGYSVSREKKESFPLTVTSAQKNPTAFYLCASSTLAGGNYEQYFGPGTRLTVT.

The chain couples TRBV7-2 to TRBJ2-1; D may be TRBD2 (5 bases). The germline CDR1 and CDR2 sequences are SGHTA and FQGNSA. Trimming took off 0 bases at V and 7 bases at J, with 10 bases between the two ends. This CDR3 has 14 amino acids. The CDR3 sequence: CASSLAASLNEQFF. The DNA for the CDR3 is TGTGCCAGCAGCTTAGCCGCTAGCTTGAATGAGCAGTTCTTC. The full variable domain, with the rest looked up from reference TRBV7-2 and TRBJ2-1, is GAGVSQSPSNKVTEKGKDVELRCDPISGHTALYWYRQSLGQGLEFLIYFQGNSAPDKSGLPSDRFSAERTGGSVSTLTIQRTQQEDSAVYLCASSLAASLNEQFFGPGTRLTVL.

The table lists this clone with a count of one. The chain combines TRBV19 with TRBJ1-1, with 8 bases fitting TRBD1. The junction had 3 bases not matched to a gene; V was cut back by 5 bases and J by 4 bases. The length of the CDR3 is 13 residues. Germline loops: CDR1 LNHDA, CDR2 SQIVND (reference sequence). CDR3 sequence: CASSWGTGTEAFF. The CDR3 DNA reads TGTGCCAGTAGTTGGGGGACAGGCACTGAAGCTTTCTTT.

The J gene is TRBJ2-7, the V gene TRBV11-2, with D possibly matching TRBD2 (6 bases). CDR1 is SGHAT, CDR2 FQNNGV, per germline. This CDR3 has 15 amino acids. Trimming removed 1 base at V and 0 bases at J, with 10 bases between. CDR3 in amino acids: CASSLVGGVSYEQYF. The CDR3 coding sequence is TGTGCCAGCAGCTTAGTAGGCGGGGTCTCCTACGAGCAGTACTTC.

The chain combines TRBV6-6 with TRBJ2-7; no firm D call. V was cut by 2 bases and J by 7 bases, with 6 bases left in between. The CDR3 totals 11 residues. Per the germline V gene, CDR1 is MNHNY and CDR2 is SVGAGI (reference sequence). The CDR3 DNA is TGTGCCAGCAGTTACAGTACGGAGCAGTACTTC. Its protein product is CASSYSTEQYF.